This T cell receptor beta chain was recovered during a study of OX40 agonist ivuxolimab in advanced cancers. Study-level findings and limits: Among some nonresponders, normalized T-cell clonal expansion was also low. Clonal expansion was seen in CD4+ and CD8+ blood T cells by week 6 at 0.1 to 3.0 mg/kg. At 0.1-3.0 mg/kg, partial responders had clonal expansion among the lowest observed.

A remark on this clone: The antigen is unknown.

Profiled with immunoSEQ multiplex PCR; TCRdb holds only in-frame clones, not every one. Of about 70,000 clones listed, roughly 86% are singletons. The source is an adult with an advanced solid tumor such as melanoma, head and neck, liver or kidney cancer. The sample in question was CD4+ or CD8+ T cells sorted from blood, obtained in a trial of the OX40 agonist ivuxolimab.

The CDR3 loop reads CASTGHGLNTEAFF. DNA of the CDR3: TGTGCCAGTACGGGGCACGGATTGAACACTGAAGCTTTCTTT. The rearrangement uses TRBV27 and TRBJ1-1; possibly TRBD1 for D (5 bases). The CDR3 is made up of 14 amino acids. Germline V CDR1 and CDR2: MNHEY, SMNVEV (reference sequence). V lost 9 bases, J lost 0 bases, and 14 bases lay in between.